Listed below are T cell receptor beta chains from one sample, sequenced in a study of cytomegalovirus exposure and HLA in healthy donors. TCRdb's copy holds only in-frame clones and misses some; the assay was immunoSEQ multiplex PCR. The sample includes fewer than 250,000 clones, almost 80% of them seen just once. The sample comprised PBMCs. The receptors were gathered from a woman between 18 and 29 years old in good health and CMV-seronegative. Both conserved end residues are part of each CDR3. The D gene is left open where the match is weak. Clone sizes are given selectively: once, few, many, or a class where the clone is expanded.

CDR3 protein: CATSRIRTGGIGSYEQYF
CDR3 DNA: TGTGCCACCAGCAGAATCCGGACAGGGGGCATAGGTTCCTACGAGCAGTACTTC
clone size: few
V gene: TRBV15
J gene: TRBJ2-7
D gene: TRBD1

CDR3 protein: CASNYGGQYNSPLHF
CDR3 DNA: TGTGCCAGCAATTATGGGGGACAGTATAATTCACCCCTCCACTTT
clone size: .
V gene: TRBV2
J gene: TRBJ1-6
D gene: TRBD1

CDR3 protein: CASSYPGQGNNEQFF
CDR3 DNA: TGTGCCAGCAGTTACCCGGGACAGGGCAACAATGAGCAGTTCTTC
clone size: .
V gene: TRBV6-6
J gene: TRBJ2-1
D gene: TRBD1

CDR3 protein: CASSRTGREAFF
CDR3 DNA: TGTGCCAGCAGCCGGACAGGGCGTGAAGCTTTCTTT
clone size: .
V gene: TRBV7-2
J gene: TRBJ1-1
D gene: TRBD1

CDR3 protein: CASSSPIVTDTQYF
CDR3 DNA: TGCGCCAGCAGCTCCCCAATTGTCACAGATACGCAGTATTTT
clone size: .
V gene: TRBV5-1
J gene: TRBJ2-3
D gene: .

CDR3 protein: CASSNNRGPGELFF
CDR3 DNA: TGTGCCAGCAGTAACAACAGGGGTCCCGGGGAGCTGTTTTTT
clone size: .
V gene: TRBV6-5
J gene: TRBJ2-2
D gene: TRBD1

CDR3 protein: CASSIAGEQFF
CDR3 DNA: TGTGCCAGTAGTATAGCGGGAGAGCAGTTCTTC
clone size: .
V gene: TRBV19
J gene: TRBJ2-1
D gene: .

CDR3 protein: CASRGQGSTEAFF
CDR3 DNA: TGTGCCAGCAGGGGACAGGGGAGCACTGAAGCTTTCTTT
clone size: .
V gene: TRBV27
J gene: TRBJ1-1
D gene: TRBD1

CDR3 protein: CASSIDRGQGEAFF
CDR3 DNA: TGTGCCAGTAGTATAGATCGGGGACAGGGCGAAGCTTTCTTT
clone size: .
V gene: TRBV19
J gene: TRBJ1-1
D gene: TRBD1

CDR3 protein: CASSLVWTATDTQYF
CDR3 DNA: TGTGCCAGCAGCTTAGTATGGACAGCCACAGATACGCAGTATTTT
clone size: .
V gene: TRBV7-8
J gene: TRBJ2-3
D gene: .

CDR3 protein: CASSDTSSATGELFF
CDR3 DNA: TGTGCCAGCAGTGACACTAGTTCGGCCACCGGGGAGCTGTTTTTT
clone size: .
V gene: TRBV25-1
J gene: TRBJ2-2
D gene: .

CDR3 protein: CASSLGQGVTYEQYF
CDR3 DNA: TGCGCCAGCAGCTTGGGACAGGGGGTAACCTACGAGCAGTACTTC
clone size: .
V gene: TRBV5-1
J gene: TRBJ2-7
D gene: TRBD1

CDR3 protein: CASSGDTVNTEAFF
CDR3 DNA: TGTGCCAGCAGTGGTGACACAGTGAACACTGAAGCTTTCTTT
clone size: .
V gene: TRBV2
J gene: TRBJ1-1
D gene: .

CDR3 protein: CASSELRTGELFF
CDR3 DNA: TGTGCCAGCAGTGAATTGAGGACCGGGGAGCTGTTTTTT
clone size: .
V gene: TRBV25-1
J gene: TRBJ2-2
D gene: .

CDR3 protein: CASSMGGDEQFF
CDR3 DNA: TGTGCCAGTAGTATGGGGGGGGATGAGCAGTTCTTC
clone size: .
V gene: TRBV19
J gene: TRBJ2-1
D gene: TRBD2

CDR3 protein: CASSLERTAEQYF
CDR3 DNA: TGTGCCAGCAGCTTAGAAAGGACAGCCGAGCAGTACTTC
clone size: few
V gene: TRBV11-2
J gene: TRBJ2-7
D gene: .

CDR3 protein: CSVGGGGRNTGELFF
CDR3 DNA: TGCAGCGTTGGGGGCGGGGGACGAAACACCGGGGAGCTGTTTTTT
clone size: .
V gene: TRBV29-1
J gene: TRBJ2-2
D gene: TRBD2

CDR3 protein: CASSLLQGEHGYTF
CDR3 DNA: TGTGCCAGCAGCTTATTACAGGGGGAGCATGGCTACACCTTC
clone size: .
V gene: TRBV11-1
J gene: TRBJ1-2
D gene: TRBD1

CDR3 protein: CASTGDDTGELFF
CDR3 DNA: TGTGCCAGCACCGGGGATGACACCGGGGAGCTGTTTTTT
clone size: .
V gene: TRBV27
J gene: TRBJ2-2
D gene: .

CDR3 protein: CASSFREGLAGVRNNEQFF
CDR3 DNA: TGTGCCAGTAGTTTCAGGGAGGGACTAGCGGGAGTAAGGAACAATGAGCAGTTCTTC
clone size: .
V gene: TRBV19
J gene: TRBJ2-1
D gene: TRBD2

CDR3 protein: CASSPLAEAGELFF
CDR3 DNA: TGTGCCAGCAGTCCACTAGCAGAGGCCGGGGAGCTGTTTTTT
clone size: .
V gene: TRBV6-4
J gene: TRBJ2-2
D gene: .

CDR3 protein: CASDKRGANQETQYF
CDR3 DNA: TGTGCCAGCGACAAACGGGGAGCAAACCAAGAGACCCAGTACTTC
clone size: .
V gene: TRBV11-1
J gene: TRBJ2-5
D gene: .

CDR3 protein: CASSQAGGSSTGELFF
CDR3 DNA: TGCGCCAGCAGCCAGGCGGGCGGGAGTTCAACCGGGGAGCTGTTTTTT
clone size: few
V gene: TRBV5-1
J gene: TRBJ2-2
D gene: TRBD2

CDR3 protein: CASKVAGGFSSYNEQFF
CDR3 DNA: TGTGCGAGTAAGGTAGCGGGAGGGTTCAGCTCCTACAATGAGCAGTTCTTC
clone size: .
V gene: TRBV19
J gene: TRBJ2-1
D gene: TRBD2

CDR3 protein: CAWSYLAASTDTQYF
CDR3 DNA: TGTGCCTGGAGTTATCTAGCGGCTAGCACAGATACGCAGTATTTT
clone size: .
V gene: TRBV30
J gene: TRBJ2-3
D gene: TRBD2

CDR3 protein: CASGGGGAGETQYF
CDR3 DNA: TGTGCCAGCGGAGGCGGGGGGGCTGGGGAGACCCAGTACTTC
clone size: .
V gene: TRBV19
J gene: TRBJ2-5
D gene: TRBD2

CDR3 protein: CASSPLAGASYNEQFF
CDR3 DNA: TGCGCCAGCAGCCCCCTAGCGGGAGCTTCCTACAATGAGCAGTTCTTC
clone size: .
V gene: TRBV5-1
J gene: TRBJ2-1
D gene: TRBD2

CDR3 protein: CASSDSGRGGEKLFF
CDR3 DNA: TGTGCCAGCAGTGATTCTGGGCGGGGTGGCGAAAAACTGTTTTTT
clone size: .
V gene: TRBV6-1
J gene: TRBJ1-4
D gene: .

CDR3 protein: CASSFRRTGEQPQHF
CDR3 DNA: TGTGCCAGCAGTTTTCGACGGACAGGGGAGCAGCCCCAGCATTTT
clone size: .
V gene: TRBV28
J gene: TRBJ1-5
D gene: TRBD1

CDR3 protein: CAITPGTGRSAEAFF
CDR3 DNA: TGTGCCATCACTCCGGGGACAGGGAGGAGTGCTGAAGCTTTCTTT
clone size: .
V gene: TRBV10-3
J gene: TRBJ1-1
D gene: TRBD1

CDR3 protein: CASLAGVYNEQFF
CDR3 DNA: TGCGCCAGCCTAGCGGGAGTCTACAATGAGCAGTTCTTC
clone size: .
V gene: TRBV10-2
J gene: TRBJ2-1
D gene: TRBD2

CDR3 protein: CATSRGGWEKQETQYF
CDR3 DNA: TGTGCCACCAGCCGGGGGGGGTGGGAAAAACAAGAGACCCAGTACTTC
clone size: once
V gene: TRBV15
J gene: TRBJ2-5
D gene: TRBD2

CDR3 protein: CASTNSGANVLTF
CDR3 DNA: TGTGCCAGCACCAACTCTGGGGCCAACGTCCTGACTTTC
clone size: .
V gene: TRBV28
J gene: TRBJ2-6
D gene: .

CDR3 protein: CASSIDRSTEAFF
CDR3 DNA: TGTGCCAGTAGTATAGATCGGAGCACTGAAGCTTTCTTT
clone size: few
V gene: TRBV19
J gene: TRBJ1-1
D gene: .

CDR3 protein: CSAGQIFSTDTQYF
CDR3 DNA: TGCAGCGCGGGACAGATATTTAGCACAGATACGCAGTATTTT
clone size: .
V gene: TRBV29-1
J gene: TRBJ2-3
D gene: TRBD1

CDR3 protein: CASSPDGGAGIPHEQYF
CDR3 DNA: TGTGCCAGCAGCCCCGATGGCGGGGCAGGGATACCCCACGAGCAGTACTTC
clone size: .
V gene: TRBV9
J gene: TRBJ2-7
D gene: .

CDR3 protein: CSVEMTGGSGANVLTF
CDR3 DNA: TGCAGCGTTGAGATGACAGGGGGCTCTGGGGCCAACGTCCTGACTTTC
clone size: .
V gene: TRBV29-1
J gene: TRBJ2-6
D gene: TRBD1

CDR3 protein: CASSDQGVGNSPLHF
CDR3 DNA: TGTGCCAGCAGTGATCAGGGGGTGGGTAATTCACCCCTCCACTTT
clone size: .
V gene: TRBV2
J gene: TRBJ1-6
D gene: TRBD1

CDR3 protein: CASSPYLSSYNEQFF
CDR3 DNA: TGTGCCAGCAGCCCCTACTTGAGCTCCTACAATGAGCAGTTCTTC
clone size: .
V gene: TRBV7-3
J gene: TRBJ2-1
D gene: .

CDR3 protein: CASSQPDNEAFF
CDR3 DNA: TGCGCCAGCAGCCAACCGGACAATGAAGCTTTCTTT
clone size: .
V gene: TRBV4-1
J gene: TRBJ1-1
D gene: .

CDR3 protein: CASSIGQGVETQYF
CDR3 DNA: TGTGCCAGTAGTATCGGGCAGGGTGTGGAGACCCAGTACTTC
clone size: .
V gene: TRBV19
J gene: TRBJ2-5
D gene: .

CDR3 protein: CASRPRTGGKETQYF
CDR3 DNA: TGTGCCAGCAGGCCGAGGACGGGGGGGAAAGAGACCCAGTACTTC
clone size: .
V gene: TRBV2
J gene: TRBJ2-5
D gene: TRBD2

CDR3 protein: CASSTAGAQPQHF
CDR3 DNA: TGTGCCAGCAGCACCGCAGGGGCTCAGCCCCAGCATTTT
clone size: .
V gene: TRBV9
J gene: TRBJ1-5
D gene: .

CDR3 protein: CASSVADARTPPLHF
CDR3 DNA: TGTGCCAGCAGCGTAGCTGACGCAAGGACTCCACCCCTCCACTTT
clone size: .
V gene: TRBV9
J gene: TRBJ1-6
D gene: .

CDR3 protein: CASSLSGGANYGYTF
CDR3 DNA: TGTGCCAGCAGCTTAAGTGGGGGGGCTAACTATGGCTACACCTTC
clone size: .
V gene: TRBV7-3
J gene: TRBJ1-2
D gene: .

CDR3 protein: CASSGTERNNSPLHF
CDR3 DNA: TGCGCCAGCAGTGGGACAGAGAGAAATAATTCACCCCTCCACTTT
clone size: .
V gene: TRBV10-2
J gene: TRBJ1-6
D gene: .

CDR3 protein: CASSAARDGSSYEQYF
CDR3 DNA: TGTGCCAGCAGTGCCGCCCGGGACGGGAGCTCCTACGAGCAGTACTTC
clone size: .
V gene: TRBV28
J gene: TRBJ2-7
D gene: .

CDR3 protein: CASSFDRGNGYTF
CDR3 DNA: TGTGCCAGCAGCTTCGACAGGGGAAATGGCTACACCTTC
clone size: .
V gene: TRBV6-6
J gene: TRBJ1-2
D gene: TRBD1

CDR3 protein: CAWIGQGNYGYTF
CDR3 DNA: TGTGCCTGGATTGGGCAGGGGAACTATGGCTACACCTTC
clone size: .
V gene: TRBV30
J gene: TRBJ1-2
D gene: .

CDR3 protein: CASRGRDRVNTEAFF
CDR3 DNA: TGTGCCAGCCGCGGCCGGGACAGAGTGAACACTGAAGCTTTCTTT
clone size: .
V gene: TRBV19
J gene: TRBJ1-1
D gene: TRBD1

CDR3 protein: CASSHRDRGLYEQYF
CDR3 DNA: TGTGCCAGCAGTCACCGGGACAGGGGACTGTACGAGCAGTACTTC
clone size: .
V gene: TRBV27
J gene: TRBJ2-7
D gene: TRBD1

CDR3 protein: CASSPTSGRGAEQFF
CDR3 DNA: TGTGCCAGCAGTCCGACTAGCGGGAGGGGCGCTGAGCAGTTCTTC
clone size: .
V gene: TRBV7-9
J gene: TRBJ2-1
D gene: TRBD2

CDR3 protein: CSAGESGTLNF
CDR3 DNA: TGCAGTGCAGGGGAGAGCGGGACATTAAACTTC
clone size: .
V gene: TRBV20-1
J gene: TRBJ2-7
D gene: .

CDR3 protein: CASSIGQAEAFF
CDR3 DNA: TGTGCCAGTAGTATAGGACAGGCTGAAGCTTTCTTT
clone size: .
V gene: TRBV19
J gene: TRBJ1-1
D gene: .

CDR3 protein: CASSLGATGNTEAFF
CDR3 DNA: TGTGCCAGCAGCTTAGGTGCGACAGGGAACACTGAAGCTTTCTTT
clone size: .
V gene: TRBV7-3
J gene: TRBJ1-1
D gene: .

CDR3 protein: CASSLIYAEAFF
CDR3 DNA: TGTGCCAGCAGCCTAATTTACGCTGAAGCTTTCTTT
clone size: .
V gene: TRBV28
J gene: TRBJ1-1
D gene: .

CDR3 protein: CASSLSGNTDTQYF
CDR3 DNA: TGTGCCAGCAGCTTAAGCGGAAACACAGATACGCAGTATTTT
clone size: .
V gene: TRBV7-9
J gene: TRBJ2-3
D gene: .

CDR3 protein: CASSGTMRSVTEAFF
CDR3 DNA: TGTGCCAGCAGTGGTACCATGCGGTCGGTTACTGAAGCTTTCTTT
clone size: .
V gene: TRBV28
J gene: TRBJ1-1
D gene: .

CDR3 protein: CASSELSSGANVLTF
CDR3 DNA: TGTGCCAGCAGTGAGCTAAGCTCTGGGGCCAACGTCCTGACTTTC
clone size: few
V gene: TRBV6-1
J gene: TRBJ2-6
D gene: .

CDR3 protein: CASSGVGQGTPGVGQYF
CDR3 DNA: TGTGCCAGCAGTGGTGTTGGACAGGGTACACCCGGGGTAGGCCAGTACTTC
clone size: few
V gene: TRBV6-4
J gene: TRBJ2-5
D gene: TRBD1